The text below deals with one T cell receptor beta chain. The V gene's germline CDR1 is SGHDN and CDR2 FVKESK. V lost 6 bases and J 9 bases, leaving 18 bases between the germline ends. There are 13 residues in the CDR3. TCRdb's copy holds only in-frame clones and misses some; the assay was immunoSEQ multiplex PCR. The table shows 200,000 to 250,000 clones, with approximately 90% occurring only once. The sample comes from a study of blood T cell repertoires in COVID-19. In the study overall: PBMCs, B-cell-depleted T cells, or T cells provided the cDNA or gDNA that made up the material.

The origin of this receptor is a woman aged 25-40 years who had recovered from COVID-19. The sample comprised PBMCs or T cells enriched from blood (not recorded which). The rearrangement links TRBV14 to TRBJ2-7, with D perhaps matching TRBD1 (6 bases). This chain's CDR3 is CASRDRLFIRQYF. The CDR3 bases are TGTGCCAGCAGGGACAGACTTTTTATTAGGCAGTACTTC.